The 15 T cell receptor beta chains listed next were all sequenced from one sample in a study of identical twins. TCRdb redid the calling of the 5' RACE reads with MiXCR, one entry per CDR3 protein. The sample comprises approximately 1.8 million distinct CDR3 sequences, less than 35% of which are singletons, and around 0.25% rests with the top ten. The sample comprised cord blood. The receptor set was obtained from a newborn girl in good health.

The chain couples TRBV7-9 to TRBJ1-2; D is unclear. Trimming left V 0 bases short and J 3 bases short, with 8 bases between. Germline V gives CDR1 SEHNR, CDR2 FQNEAQ (reference sequence). This CDR3 comprises 14 residues. The CDR3, as DNA: TGTGCCAGCAGCTTAGCCAGATGGGACTATGGCTACACCTTC. This translates into CASSLARWDYGYTF. Filled out from reference TRBV7-9 and TRBJ1-2, the complete variable domain reads DTGVSQNPRHKITKRGQNVTFRCDPISEHNRLYWYRQTLGQGPEFLTYFQNEAQLEKSRLLSDRFSAERPKGSFSTLEIQRTEQGDSAMYLCASSLARWDYGYTFGSGTRLTVV.

The J gene is TRBJ1-5, the V gene TRBV20-1, with 8 bases lining up with TRBD1. The CDR3 is 15 amino acids. Germline lookup yields CDR1 DFQATT and CDR2 SNEGSKA (reference sequence). V lost 2 bases to trimming and J lost 4 bases; unmatched junction nucleotides: 7. Here the CDR3 reads CSARWDRRPNQPQHF. The CDR3 DNA reads TGCAGTGCTAGATGGGACAGGCGCCCAAATCAGCCCCAGCATTTT.

V is TRBV7-9 and J is TRBJ2-7, with TRBD2 matching over 13 bases. This CDR3 comprises 14 residues. Germline CDR1 reads SEHNR; CDR2 reads FQNEAQ (reference sequence). With 5 bases clipped from V and 5 bases from J, the junction kept 3 bases outside the gene matches. CDR3 sequence (DNA): TGTGCCAGCAGCAAAGGACTAGCGGGGGACGAGCAGTACTTC. Protein: CASSKGLAGDEQYF. The whole variable domain, filled in from reference TRBV7-9 and TRBJ2-7, reads DTGVSQNPRHKITKRGQNVTFRCDPISEHNRLYWYRQTLGQGPEFLTYFQNEAQLEKSRLLSDRFSAERPKGSFSTLEIQRTEQGDSAMYLCASSKGLAGDEQYFGPGTRLTVT.

This clonotype was counted many times. This chain uses TRBV21-1 with TRBJ2-7. TRBV21-1 counts as a pseudogene. The CDR3 totals 8 residues. The CDR3 DNA sequence: TGTGCCGGGGTCGAGCAGTACTTC. This gives the protein CAGVEQYF.

The chain is built from TRBV19 and TRBJ2-7, with 7 bases aligning to TRBD1. After removal of 4 bases from V and 6 bases from J, the junction contained 6 bases not matched to a gene. The CDR3 has 13 residues. The germline V gene has CDR1 LNHDA and CDR2 SQIVND (reference sequence). CDR3 in amino acids: CASSTTGSGEQYF. The CDR3, as DNA: TGTGCCAGTAGTACGACAGGGTCGGGCGAGCAGTACTTC.

The chain carries TRBV18 and TRBJ2-1; D is perhaps TRBD1 (6 bases). Germline assignment: CDR1 KGHSH and CDR2 LQKENI. V lost 6 bases and J 2 bases, leaving 14 bases between the germline ends. CDR3 length: 15 amino acids. CDR3 sequence: CASSQGYPPYNEQFF. In DNA, the CDR3 is TGTGCCAGCTCGCAGGGGTACCCCCCCTACAATGAGCAGTTCTTC.

This clonotype was observed a single time. A single base separates this from a much larger clone, so it may be a read error. V is TRBV4-2 and J is TRBJ1-4; D is perhaps TRBD1 (5 bases). The germline CDR1 and CDR2 sequences are LGHNA and YNFKEQ. The CDR3 length is 15 residues. V was shortened by 1 base and J by 0 bases, with 6 bases between the two germline ends. CDR3: CASSQARATNEKLFF. DNA of the CDR3: TGTGCCAGCAGCCAAGCCAGGGCAACTAATGAAAAACTGTTTTTT.

This clonotype has more than one count but fewer than ten. V and J are TRBV5-1 and TRBJ2-5; 8 bases map to TRBD2. Trimming took 5 bases from V and 5 from J; bases not matched to a gene: 11. This CDR3 region has 15 residues. CDR1 is SGHRS and CDR2 is YFSETQ in the germline V gene. This chain's CDR3 is CASRTSARYMETQYF. CDR3 in DNA: TGCGCCAGCAGGACTAGCGCTCGGTACATGGAGACCCAGTACTTC.

The CDR3 spells CASSPPNSANSPLHF. CDR3 DNA: TGTGCCAGCTCACCACCGAACAGCGCTAATTCACCCCTCCACTTT. The chain links TRBV18 to TRBJ1-6; no firm D call. The length of the CDR3 is 15 residues. Germline CDR1 and CDR2: KGHSH and LQKENI. Trimming left V 0 bases short and J 6 bases short, with 9 bases between.

The chain employs TRBV2 and TRBJ1-1; the D gene is possibly TRBD1 (5 bases). The V end was cut by 3 bases, the J end by 5 bases, with 13 bases between. CDR1 SNHLY and CDR2 FYNNEI come from the germline V gene. The CDR3 consists of 14 residues. The CDR3 is CASSDLGVRTEAFF. CDR3 DNA sequence: TGTGCCAGCAGTGATTTAGGGGTGAGGACTGAAGCTTTCTTT.

This clonotype was seen more than once but under ten times. The V and J genes are TRBV6-5 and TRBJ2-5; a possible D gene is TRBD1 (6 bases). Germline V gene sequence: CDR1 MNHEY, CDR2 SVGAGI. The V and J ends lost 0 bases and 0 bases respectively, with 8 bases between them. The CDR3 contains 15 residues. In DNA, the CDR3 is TGTGCCAGCAGTTACTCCCGGGACAACCAAGAGACCCAGTACTTC. Its protein product is CASSYSRDNQETQYF.

V usage is TRBV11-2 and J usage is TRBJ2-7; TRBD1 agrees at 7 bases. This CDR3 has 15 amino acids. The V gene end was trimmed by 5 bases and the J gene end by 0 bases; junction bases not matched to a gene: 7. Looked up from germline, CDR1 is SGHAT and CDR2 is FQNNGV. The DNA of the CDR3 is TGTGCCAGCAGCCCACTCCGGGACAGCTCCTACGAGCAGTACTTC. Amino acids: CASSPLRDSSYEQYF.

This clonotype appeared a few times. The chain uses TRBV20-1 and TRBJ2-7, with TRBD1 matching 12 bases. J lost 6 bases, V lost 3 bases, and 9 bases had no gene match. This CDR3 contains 15 residues. The germline V gene encodes CDR1 DFQATT and CDR2 SNEGSKA (reference sequence). CDR3 nucleotide sequence: TGCAGTGCTAGCGGGGACAGGGGGCGTAAGGGCGAGCAGTACTTC. Translating it yields CSASGDRGRKGEQYF.

This clonotype has only a few counts. The chain couples TRBV7-8 to TRBJ2-5, with 7 bases aligning to TRBD2. The CDR3 totals 14 residues. In germline, CDR1 is SGHVS, CDR2 FQNEAQ. The ends lost 5 bases at V and 11 bases at J; junction bases unmatched: 14. CDR3 in amino acids: CASSAGLETNEQYF. CDR3 in DNA: TGTGCCAGCAGCGCCGGACTAGAAACCAATGAGCAGTACTTC.

With respect to this clonotype: Compared with germline, one end of the junction differs, possibly owing to a read error. The chain employs TRBV7-7 and TRBJ2-1; TRBD2 matches 15 bases. CDR3 length equals 20 residues. CDR1 is SSHAT and CDR2 is FNYEAQ in the germline V gene (reference sequence). For the CDR3, the DNA is TGTGCTAGCAGCCCGGTACCCGGACTAGCGGGGGGGAGCTCCTACAATGAGCAGTTCTTC. Translation gives CASSPVPGLAGGSSYNEQFF.